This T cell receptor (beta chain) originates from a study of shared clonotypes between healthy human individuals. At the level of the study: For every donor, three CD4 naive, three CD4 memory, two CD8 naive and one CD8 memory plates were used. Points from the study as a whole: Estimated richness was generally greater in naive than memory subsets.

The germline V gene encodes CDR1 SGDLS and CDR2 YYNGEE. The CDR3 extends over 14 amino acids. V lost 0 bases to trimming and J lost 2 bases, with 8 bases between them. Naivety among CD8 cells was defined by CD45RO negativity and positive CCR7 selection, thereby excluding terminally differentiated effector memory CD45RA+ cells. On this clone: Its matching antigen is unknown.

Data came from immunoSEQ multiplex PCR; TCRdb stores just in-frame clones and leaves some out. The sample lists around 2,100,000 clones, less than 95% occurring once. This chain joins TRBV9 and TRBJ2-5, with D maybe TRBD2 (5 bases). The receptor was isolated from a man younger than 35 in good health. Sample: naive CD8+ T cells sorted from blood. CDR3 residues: CASSVGEGQETQYF. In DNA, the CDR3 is TGTGCCAGCAGCGTAGGAGAGGGACAAGAGACCCAGTACTTC.